Here is one TCR beta chain with its context. The record originates from a study of control samples from healthy donors and cancer patients. The CDR3 is 13 amino acids. V lost 7 bases and J lost 3, with 13 bases in between. Germline V CDR1 and CDR2: MNHNY, SVGAGI (reference sequence). The protocol was immunoSEQ multiplex PCR, while the TCRdb copy is restricted to in-frame clones and leaves out a portion. The repertoire holds around 180,000 clones, with approximately 94% as singletons. Input material: blood. This sequence originates from a woman aged 18-29 years in good health. The V call is TRBV6-6, the J call TRBJ2-7, with D possibly TRBD1 on 5 matching bases. The CDR3 bases are TGTGCCAGCACCGGTGGGGCTCTCTACGAGCAGTACTTC. As protein: CASTGGALYEQYF.